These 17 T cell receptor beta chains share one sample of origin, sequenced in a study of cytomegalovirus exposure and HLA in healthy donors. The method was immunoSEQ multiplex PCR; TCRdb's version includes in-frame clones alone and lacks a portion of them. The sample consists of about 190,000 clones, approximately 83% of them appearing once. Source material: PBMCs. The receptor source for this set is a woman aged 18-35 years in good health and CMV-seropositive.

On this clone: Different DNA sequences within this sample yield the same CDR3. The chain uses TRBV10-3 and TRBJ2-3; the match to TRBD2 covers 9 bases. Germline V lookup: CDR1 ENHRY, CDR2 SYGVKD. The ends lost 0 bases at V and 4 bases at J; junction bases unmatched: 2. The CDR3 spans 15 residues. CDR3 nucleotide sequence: TGTGCCATCAGTGAGTCGCGGGGGGGCGCAGATACGCAGTATTTT. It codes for CAISESRGGADTQYF.

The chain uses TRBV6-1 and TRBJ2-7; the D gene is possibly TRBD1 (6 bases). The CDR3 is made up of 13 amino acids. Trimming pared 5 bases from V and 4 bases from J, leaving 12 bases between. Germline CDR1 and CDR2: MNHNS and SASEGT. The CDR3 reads CASSLGQKYEQYF. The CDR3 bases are TGTGCCAGCAGTTTAGGACAGAAATACGAGCAGTACTTC.

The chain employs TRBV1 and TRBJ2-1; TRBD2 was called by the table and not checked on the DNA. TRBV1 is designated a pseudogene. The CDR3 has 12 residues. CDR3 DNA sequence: TGCACCAGCAGCCAAGGGGGAGATGAGCAGTTCTTC. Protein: CTSSQGGDEQFF.

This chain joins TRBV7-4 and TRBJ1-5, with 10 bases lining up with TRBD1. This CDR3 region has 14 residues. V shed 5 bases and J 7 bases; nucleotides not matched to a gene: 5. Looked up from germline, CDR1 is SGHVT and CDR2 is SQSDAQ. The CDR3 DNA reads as TGTGCCAGCAGCCGGACAGGGGGAAGACAGCCCCAGCATTTT. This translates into CASSRTGGRQPQHF.

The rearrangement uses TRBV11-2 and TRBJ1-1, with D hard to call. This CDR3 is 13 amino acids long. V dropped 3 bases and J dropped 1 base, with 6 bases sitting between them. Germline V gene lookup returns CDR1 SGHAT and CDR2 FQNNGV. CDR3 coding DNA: TGTGCCAGCAGCTTGGGGAGGAACACTGAAGCTTTCTTT. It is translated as CASSLGRNTEAFF.

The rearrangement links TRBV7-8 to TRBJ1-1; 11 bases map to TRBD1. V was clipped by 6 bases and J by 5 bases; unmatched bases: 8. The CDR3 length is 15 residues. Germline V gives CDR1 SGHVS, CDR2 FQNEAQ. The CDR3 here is CASSPRTGGRTEAFF. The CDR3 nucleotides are TGTGCCAGCAGTCCTAGGACAGGGGGCCGGACTGAAGCTTTCTTT.

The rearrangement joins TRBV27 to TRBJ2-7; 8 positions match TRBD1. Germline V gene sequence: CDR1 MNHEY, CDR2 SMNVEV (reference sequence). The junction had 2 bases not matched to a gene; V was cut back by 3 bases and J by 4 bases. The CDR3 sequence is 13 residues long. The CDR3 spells CASSLRDRYEQYF. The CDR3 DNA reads TGTGCCAGCAGTTTGCGGGACAGGTACGAGCAGTACTTC.

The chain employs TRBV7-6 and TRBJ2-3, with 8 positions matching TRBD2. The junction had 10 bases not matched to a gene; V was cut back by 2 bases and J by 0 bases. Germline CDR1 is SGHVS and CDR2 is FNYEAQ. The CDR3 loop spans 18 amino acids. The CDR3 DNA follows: TGTGCCAGCAGCTTAATAGCGGGGAACACCGCTAGCACAGATACGCAGTATTTT. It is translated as CASSLIAGNTASTDTQYF.

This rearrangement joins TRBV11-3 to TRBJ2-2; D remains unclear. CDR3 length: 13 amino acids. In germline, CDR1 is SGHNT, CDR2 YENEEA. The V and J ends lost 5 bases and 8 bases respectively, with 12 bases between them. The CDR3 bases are TGTGCCAGCAGCAACAGTATATCAGGGGAGCTGTTTTTT. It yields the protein CASSNSISGELFF.

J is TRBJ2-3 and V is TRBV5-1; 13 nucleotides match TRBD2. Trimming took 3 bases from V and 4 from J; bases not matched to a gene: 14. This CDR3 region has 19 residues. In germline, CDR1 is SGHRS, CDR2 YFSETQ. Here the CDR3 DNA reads TGCGCCAGCAGCTCAACTAGCGGGGGGGCGTATGGTCTAGCAGATACGCAGTATTTT. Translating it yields CASSSTSGGAYGLADTQYF.

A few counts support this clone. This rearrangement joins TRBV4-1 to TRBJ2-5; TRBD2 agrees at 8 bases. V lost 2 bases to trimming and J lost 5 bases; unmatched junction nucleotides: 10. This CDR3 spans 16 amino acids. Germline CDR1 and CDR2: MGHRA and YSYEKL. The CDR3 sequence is CASSQIRLAGIETQYF. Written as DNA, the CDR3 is TGCGCCAGCAGCCAAATTAGGCTAGCGGGTATCGAGACCCAGTACTTC.

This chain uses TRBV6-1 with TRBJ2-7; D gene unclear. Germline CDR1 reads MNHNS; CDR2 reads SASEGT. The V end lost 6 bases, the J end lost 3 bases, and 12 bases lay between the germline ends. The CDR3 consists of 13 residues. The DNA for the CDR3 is TGTGCCAGCAGAGACAATAACTTCTACGAGCAGTACTTC. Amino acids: CASRDNNFYEQYF.

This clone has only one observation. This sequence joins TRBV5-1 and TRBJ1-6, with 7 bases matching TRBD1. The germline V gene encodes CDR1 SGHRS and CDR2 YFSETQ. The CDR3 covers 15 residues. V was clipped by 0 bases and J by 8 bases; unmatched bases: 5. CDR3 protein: CASSLAARGDSPLHF. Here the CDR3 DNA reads TGCGCCAGCAGCTTGGCGGCCAGGGGGGATTCACCCCTCCACTTT.

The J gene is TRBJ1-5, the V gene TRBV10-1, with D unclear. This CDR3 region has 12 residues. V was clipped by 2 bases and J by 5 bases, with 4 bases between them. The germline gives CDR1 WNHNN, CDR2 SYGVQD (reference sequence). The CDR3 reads CASSELYQPQHF. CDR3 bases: TGCGCCAGCAGTGAGCTTTATCAGCCCCAGCATTTT.

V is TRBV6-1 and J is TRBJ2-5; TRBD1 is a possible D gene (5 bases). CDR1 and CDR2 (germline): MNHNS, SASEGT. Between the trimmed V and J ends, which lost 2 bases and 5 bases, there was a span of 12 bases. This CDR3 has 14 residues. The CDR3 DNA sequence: TGTGCCAGCAGTGAAAGAGGCAGGGCGGAGACCCAGTACTTC. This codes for CASSERGRAETQYF.

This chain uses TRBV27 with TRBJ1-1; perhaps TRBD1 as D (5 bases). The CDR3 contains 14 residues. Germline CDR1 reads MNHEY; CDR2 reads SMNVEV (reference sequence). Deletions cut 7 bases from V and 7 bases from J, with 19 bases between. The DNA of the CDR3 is TGTGCCAGCATCCCGGGGGGGGATTTGCGTGAAGCTTTCTTT. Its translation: CASIPGGDLREAFF.

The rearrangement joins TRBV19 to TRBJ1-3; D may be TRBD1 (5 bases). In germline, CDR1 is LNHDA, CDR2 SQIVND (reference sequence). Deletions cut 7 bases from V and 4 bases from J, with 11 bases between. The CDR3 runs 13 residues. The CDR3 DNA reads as TGTGCCAGTATGCGACAGACCGGAAACACCATATATTTT. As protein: CASMRQTGNTIYF.